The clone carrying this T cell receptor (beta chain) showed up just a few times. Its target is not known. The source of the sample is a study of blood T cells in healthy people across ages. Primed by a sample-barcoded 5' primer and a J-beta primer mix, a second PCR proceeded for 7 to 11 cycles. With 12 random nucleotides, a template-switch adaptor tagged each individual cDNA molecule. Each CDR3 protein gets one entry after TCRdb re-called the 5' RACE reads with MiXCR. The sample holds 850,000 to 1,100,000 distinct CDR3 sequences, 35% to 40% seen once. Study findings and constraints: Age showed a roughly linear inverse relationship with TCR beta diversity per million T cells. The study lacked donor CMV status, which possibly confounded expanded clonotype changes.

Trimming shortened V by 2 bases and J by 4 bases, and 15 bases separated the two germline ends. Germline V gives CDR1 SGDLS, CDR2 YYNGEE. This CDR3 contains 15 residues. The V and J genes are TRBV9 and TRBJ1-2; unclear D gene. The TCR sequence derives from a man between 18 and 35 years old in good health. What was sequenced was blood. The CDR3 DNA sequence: TGTGCCAGCAGCGTTCAGCAGAGCCGGTCCTATGGCTACACCTTC. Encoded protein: CASSVQQSRSYGYTF.